This TCR beta chain was identified in a study of human T cells and chemical hapten exposure. Study context: A 2 cm by 2 cm inner upper arm patch received 2% DPC for sensitization.

TCRdb fed the RACE reads into MiXCR, producing one record per CDR3 protein. The repertoire holds over 30,000 distinct CDR3 sequences, 7.6% seen once, with 1.3% in the top ten. Study findings and constraints: Those TCRs sitting above 1 in 1000 frequency stayed the same with DPC sensitization.

Trimming took off 4 bases at V and 3 bases at J, with 9 bases between the two ends. Looked up from germline, CDR1 is SGHTA and CDR2 is FQGNSA. The CDR3 is 13 residues long. As to time point: pre-sensitization, week 0. The treatment: therapeutic diphenylcyclopropenone sensitization with weekly scalp DPC. Those who donated were patients with alopecia, 18 to 70 years of age, and suitable for DPC. This clonotype appeared many times. Its matching antigen is unknown. The source material was whole blood, sampled in connection with sensitization to the hapten diphenylcyclopropenone (DPC). The chain employs TRBV7-2 and TRBJ2-5; D might be TRBD1 (5 bases). The origin of this receptor is a woman in her fifties or sixties with alopecia areata. Some clones in this sample may be carry-over from other donors' samples. CDR3 loop: CASSYDREETQYF. DNA for the CDR3: TGTGCCAGCAGCTATGACAGAGAAGAGACCCAGTACTTC. The whole variable domain, remainder taken from reference TRBV7-2 and TRBJ2-5, is GAGVSQSPSNKVTEKGKDVELRCDPISGHTALYWYRQSLGQGLEFLIYFQGNSAPDKSGLPSDRFSAERTGGSVSTLTIQRTQQEDSAVYLCASSYDREETQYFGPGTRLLVL.